This T cell receptor (beta chain) stems from a study of control samples from healthy donors and cancer patients. Produced via immunoSEQ multiplex PCR; TCRdb's table is partial and in-frame only. The table lists 25,000 to 35,000 clones, approximately 87% of them singletons. Germline loops: CDR1 SGHTA, CDR2 FQGTGA. The V end lost 5 bases, the J end lost 1 base, and 9 bases lay between the germline ends. The CDR3 is 15 amino acids. The gene calls are TRBV7-3 and TRBJ2-6, with D tentatively TRBD1 (6 bases). This TCR was sampled from a woman in her forties with lung cancer. Sequencing input: PBMCs. CDR3 in DNA: TGTGCCAGCAGCCCAGGGGTTTCTGGGGCCAACGTCCTGACTTTC. This encodes CASSPGVSGANVLTF.